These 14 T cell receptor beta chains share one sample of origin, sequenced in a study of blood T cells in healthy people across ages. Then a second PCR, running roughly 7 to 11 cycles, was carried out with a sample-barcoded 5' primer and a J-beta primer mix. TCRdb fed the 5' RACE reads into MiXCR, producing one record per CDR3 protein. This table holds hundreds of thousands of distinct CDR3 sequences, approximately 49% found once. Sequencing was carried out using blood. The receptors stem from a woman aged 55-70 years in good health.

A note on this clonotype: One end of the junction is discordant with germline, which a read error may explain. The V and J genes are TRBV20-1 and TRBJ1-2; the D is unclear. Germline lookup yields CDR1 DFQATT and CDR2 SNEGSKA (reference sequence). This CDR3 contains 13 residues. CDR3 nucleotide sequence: TGCGGTGCTAGAGATTACGCCGCCTATGGCTACACCTTC. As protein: CGARDYAAYGYTF.

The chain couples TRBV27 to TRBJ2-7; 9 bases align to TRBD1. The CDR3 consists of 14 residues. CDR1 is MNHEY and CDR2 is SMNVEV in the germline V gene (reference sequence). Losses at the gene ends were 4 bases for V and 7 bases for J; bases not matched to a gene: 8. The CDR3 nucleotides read TGTGCCAGCAGTTCGTGGGACAGGGCGGGGGAGCAGTACTTC. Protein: CASSSWDRAGEQYF.

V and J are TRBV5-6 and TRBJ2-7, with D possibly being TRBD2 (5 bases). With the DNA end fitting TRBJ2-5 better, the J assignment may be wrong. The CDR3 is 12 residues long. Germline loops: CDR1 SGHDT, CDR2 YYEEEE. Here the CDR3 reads CASSESRGTQYF. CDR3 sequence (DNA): TGTGCCAGCAGCGAGAGCCGGGGGACCCAGTACTTC.

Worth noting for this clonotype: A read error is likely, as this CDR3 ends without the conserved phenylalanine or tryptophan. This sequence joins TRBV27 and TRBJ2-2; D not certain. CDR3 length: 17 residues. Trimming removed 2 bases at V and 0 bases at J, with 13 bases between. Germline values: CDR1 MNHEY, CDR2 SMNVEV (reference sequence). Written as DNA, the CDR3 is TGTGCCAGCAGTTTAGGGTTACCGGATTCGAACACCGGGGAGCTGTTTTTA. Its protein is CASSLGLPDSNTGELFL.

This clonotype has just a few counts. CDR3: CSARPSGSREQYF. The CDR3 DNA reads TGCAGTGCTAGACCTAGCGGGAGTCGGGAGCAGTACTTC. The chain recombines TRBV20-1 with TRBJ2-4; 10 bases are shared with TRBD2. Trimming at V came to 2 bases and at J to 13 bases, leaving 8 bases not matched to a gene. The CDR3 consists of 13 residues. CDR1 and CDR2 (germline): DFQATT, SNEGSKA (reference sequence).

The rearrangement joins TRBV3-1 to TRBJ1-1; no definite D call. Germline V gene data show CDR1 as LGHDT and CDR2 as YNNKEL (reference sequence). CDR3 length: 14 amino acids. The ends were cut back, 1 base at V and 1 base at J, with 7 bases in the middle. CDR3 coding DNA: TGTGCCAGCAGCCAAGTTTCTGCGAACACTGAAGCTTTCTTT. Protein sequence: CASSQVSANTEAFF.

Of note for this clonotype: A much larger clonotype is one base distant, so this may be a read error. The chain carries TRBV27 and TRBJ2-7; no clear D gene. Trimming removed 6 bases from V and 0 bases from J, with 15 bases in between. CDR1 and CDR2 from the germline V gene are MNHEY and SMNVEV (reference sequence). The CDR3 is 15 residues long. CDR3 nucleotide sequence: TGTGCCAGCAGAGCTAATGGCGGAGCCTCCTACGAGCAGTACTTC. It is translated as CASRANGGASYEQYF.

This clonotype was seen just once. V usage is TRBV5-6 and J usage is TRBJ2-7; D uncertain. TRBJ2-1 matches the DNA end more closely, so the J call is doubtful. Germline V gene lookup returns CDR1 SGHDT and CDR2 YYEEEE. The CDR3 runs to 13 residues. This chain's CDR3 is CASSSVASYEQFF. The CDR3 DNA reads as TGTGCCAGCAGCTCCGTCGCCTCCTACGAGCAGTTCTTC.

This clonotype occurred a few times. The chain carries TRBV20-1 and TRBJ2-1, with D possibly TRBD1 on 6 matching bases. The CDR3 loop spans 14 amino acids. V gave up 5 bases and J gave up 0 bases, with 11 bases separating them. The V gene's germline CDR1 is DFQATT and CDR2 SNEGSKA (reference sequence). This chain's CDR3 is CSAPDRRSYNEQFF. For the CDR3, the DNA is TGCAGTGCTCCCGACAGGCGCTCCTACAATGAGCAGTTCTTC.

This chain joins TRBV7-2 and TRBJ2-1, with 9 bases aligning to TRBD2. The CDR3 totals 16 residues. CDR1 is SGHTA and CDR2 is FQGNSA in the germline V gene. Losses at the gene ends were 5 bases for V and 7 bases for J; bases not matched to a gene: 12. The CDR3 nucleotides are TGTGCCAGCAGCCCCTATACCGCGGGAGGGCCTAATGAGCAGTTCTTC. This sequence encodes CASSPYTAGGPNEQFF.

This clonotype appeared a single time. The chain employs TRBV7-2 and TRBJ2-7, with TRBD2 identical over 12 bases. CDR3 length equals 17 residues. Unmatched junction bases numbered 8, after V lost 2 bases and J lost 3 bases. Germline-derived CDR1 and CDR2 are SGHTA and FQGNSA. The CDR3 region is CASSLLPPSGRDYEQYF. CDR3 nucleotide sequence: TGTGCCAGCAGCTTACTACCCCCTAGCGGGAGGGACTACGAGCAGTACTTC.

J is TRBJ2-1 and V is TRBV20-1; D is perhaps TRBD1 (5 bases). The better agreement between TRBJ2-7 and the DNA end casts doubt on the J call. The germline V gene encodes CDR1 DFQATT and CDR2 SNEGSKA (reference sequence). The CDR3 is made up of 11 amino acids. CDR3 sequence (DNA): TGCAGTGGGGGCGCTGCCTACGAGCAGTACTTC. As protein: CSGGAAYEQYF.

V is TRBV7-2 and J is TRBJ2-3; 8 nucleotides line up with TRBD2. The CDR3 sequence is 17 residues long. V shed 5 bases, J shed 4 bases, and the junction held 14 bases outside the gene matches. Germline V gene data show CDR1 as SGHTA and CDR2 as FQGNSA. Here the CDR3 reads CASSPLPRSGSADTQYF. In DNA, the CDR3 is TGTGCCAGCAGCCCACTGCCCCGGAGCGGGAGTGCAGATACGCAGTATTTT.

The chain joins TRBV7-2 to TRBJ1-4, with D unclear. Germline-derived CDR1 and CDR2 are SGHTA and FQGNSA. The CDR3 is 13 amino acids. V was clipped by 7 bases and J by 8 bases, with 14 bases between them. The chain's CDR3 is CASTRSLEEKLFF. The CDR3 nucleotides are TGTGCCAGCACGAGGAGTTTAGAAGAAAAACTGTTTTTT.